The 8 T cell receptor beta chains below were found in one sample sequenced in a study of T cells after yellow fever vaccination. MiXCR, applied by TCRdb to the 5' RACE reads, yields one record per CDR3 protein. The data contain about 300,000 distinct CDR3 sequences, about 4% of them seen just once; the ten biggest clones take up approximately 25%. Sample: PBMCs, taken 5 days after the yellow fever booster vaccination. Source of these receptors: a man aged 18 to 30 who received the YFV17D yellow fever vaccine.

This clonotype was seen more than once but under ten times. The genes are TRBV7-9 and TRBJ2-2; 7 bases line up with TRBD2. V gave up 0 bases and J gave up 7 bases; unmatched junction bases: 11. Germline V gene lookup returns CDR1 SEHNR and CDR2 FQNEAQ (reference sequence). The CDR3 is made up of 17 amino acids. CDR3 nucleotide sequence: TGTGCCAGCAGCTTAGCTCCGGGACTACTTGCCGGCGGGGAGCTGTTTTTT. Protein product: CASSLAPGLLAGGELFF.

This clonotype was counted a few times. The CDR3 here is CASSSSAGPYGYTF. The CDR3 DNA follows: TGTGCCAGCAGCTCCTCAGCGGGACCCTATGGCTACACCTTC. The chain uses TRBV5-5 and TRBJ1-2; possible D gene TRBD1, 5 bases. Trimming took 3 bases from V and 4 from J, leaving 13 bases between them. The germline gives CDR1 SGHKS, CDR2 YYEKEE (reference sequence). The CDR3 runs to 14 residues.

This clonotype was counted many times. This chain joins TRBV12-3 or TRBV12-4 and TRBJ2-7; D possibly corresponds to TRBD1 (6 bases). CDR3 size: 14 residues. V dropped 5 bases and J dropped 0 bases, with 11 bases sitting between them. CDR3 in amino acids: CASSPRGTSYEQYF. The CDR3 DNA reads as TGTGCCAGCAGTCCCAGGGGTACCTCCTACGAGCAGTACTTC.

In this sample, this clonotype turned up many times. CDR3: CASSIMGGGTEAFF. The CDR3 DNA is TGTGCCAGCAGCATTATGGGGGGGGGAACTGAAGCTTTCTTT. J is TRBJ1-1 and V is TRBV7-3, with a tentative D call TRBD1 (5 bases). Trimming took off 5 bases at V and 5 bases at J, with 15 bases between the two ends. CDR1 SGHTA and CDR2 FQGTGA come from the germline V gene. CDR3 length: 14 residues.

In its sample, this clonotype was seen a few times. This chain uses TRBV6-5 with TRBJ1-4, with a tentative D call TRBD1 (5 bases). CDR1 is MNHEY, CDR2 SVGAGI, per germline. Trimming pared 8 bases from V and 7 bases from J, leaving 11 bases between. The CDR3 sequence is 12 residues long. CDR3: CASGGHGEKLFF. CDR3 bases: TGTGCCAGCGGGGGTCATGGTGAAAAACTGTTTTTT.

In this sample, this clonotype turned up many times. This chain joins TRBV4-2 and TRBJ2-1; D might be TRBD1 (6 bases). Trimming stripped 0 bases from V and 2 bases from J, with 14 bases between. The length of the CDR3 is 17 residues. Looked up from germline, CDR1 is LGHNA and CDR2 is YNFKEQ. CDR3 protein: CASSQDQDSSTYNEQFF. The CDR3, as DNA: TGTGCCAGCAGCCAAGATCAGGACAGCTCAACCTACAATGAGCAGTTCTTC.

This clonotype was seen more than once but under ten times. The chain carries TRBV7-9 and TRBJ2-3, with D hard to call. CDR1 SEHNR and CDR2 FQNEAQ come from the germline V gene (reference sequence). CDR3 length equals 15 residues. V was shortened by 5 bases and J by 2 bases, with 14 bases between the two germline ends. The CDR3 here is CASSSIERNTDTQYF. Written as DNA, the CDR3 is TGTGCCAGCAGCAGCATCGAGAGAAACACAGATACGCAGTATTTT.

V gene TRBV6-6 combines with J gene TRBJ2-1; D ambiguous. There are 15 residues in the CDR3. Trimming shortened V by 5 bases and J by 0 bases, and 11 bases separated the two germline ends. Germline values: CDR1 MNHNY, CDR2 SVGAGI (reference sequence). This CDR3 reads CASSKELSSYNEQFF. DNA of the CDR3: TGTGCCAGCAGTAAGGAGTTGAGCTCCTACAATGAGCAGTTCTTC.